These T cell receptor beta chains were read from a single sample in a study of T cells in Graves' hyperthyroidism and ophthalmopathy. TCRdb used MiXCR to reprocess the multiplex PCR reads, holding one entry per CDR3 protein. The sample carries about 570,000 distinct CDR3 sequences, around 46% recorded once. The sequenced sample was peripheral blood or thyroid tissue (not recorded which). The receptors were sampled from an adult woman with Graves' disease, either hyperthyroidism or ophthalmopathy (not recorded which). Each CDR3 is given without its conserved first and last residue. The order of the fields is V gene, CDR3 protein.

>TRBV15
ATSSSVGGPGQAAKLF
>TRBV6-1
ATVPDPGTGELF
>TRBV11-2
ASSLDLSTQETQY
>TRBV7-9
ASSRTGENSPLH
>TRBV28
ASGTGINQPQH
>TRBV20-1
SAREQINQPQH
>TRBV7-6
ASSTSVGAVNSPLH
>TRBV15
ASSQFAEGLSSNTEAF
>TRBV9
ASSAGTGGSYT
>TRBV11-2
ASSSNRGRIKLF
>TRBV25-1
ASTRDQETQY
>TRBV5-1
ASSGVRGSYGYT
>TRBV27
ASSSLAGGVYEQY
>TRBV20-1
SAREWDSYGYT
>TRBV14
ASSQRRDRRGNTIY
>TRBV9
ASSPTGQGHGYT
>TRBV6-5
AGRPDRGNQPQH
>TRBV20-1
SASDRGRLRGEQY
>TRBV29-1
SVDVPGTEAF
>TRBV7-9
ASSWAQGPYSNQPQH
>TRBV19
ASSIARNTGANVLT
>TRBV6-5
ASSEGTGFVYT
>TRBV9
ASSEQEGPPWTEAF
>TRBV5-1
ASSSGTGPQGGYEQY
>TRBV20-1
SARKPGQRNSPLH
>TRBV5-1
ASKVGRSSYEQY
>TRBV4-1
ASSQGRDRGPQPQH
>TRBV7-9
ASSFGARARNTIY
>TRBV7-2
ASSLLLSSYEQY
>TRBV20-1
SARPHRDGDNQPQH
>TRBV25-1
ASSEFEGNGYT
>TRBV7-9
ASSLDGLSSEAF
>TRBV15
ATSRDSTMVDFGYT
>TRBV14
ASSQVHEQY
>TRBV27
ASSLQGSPPLH
>TRBV20-1
SATTGLWQPQH
>TRBV6-5
ASSSGFNEKLF
>TRBV3-1
ASSQGGTLNTEAF
>TRBV7-2
ASSPILQRNQPQH
>TRBV20-1
SATDRDPQPQH
>TRBV5-1
ASSLAGTRKNTEAF
>TRBV20-1
SAANSGRAGETQY
>TRBV19
ASRKGFFAGETQH
>TRBV2
ASRAGAPEANYGYT
>TRBV28
ASIQDREGETQY
>TRBV4-1
ASSQPSRGTANSPLH
>TRBV20-1
SARAGGSSNEKLF
>TRBV7-9
ASSLGQDFNEKLF
>TRBV7-9
ASSFGTEGYGYT
>TRBV20-1
SASTQGNSPLH
>TRBV5-8
ASSRDNSPLH
>TRBV7-9
ASSLYAGLAGAETQY
>TRBV27
ASSPYRGGHEQY
>TRBV5-1
ASSPKMSSYEQY
>TRBV7-8
ASSRGHSGANVLT
>TRBV11-2
ASSRRGPNEKLF
>TRBV10-1
ASGTGSGTEAF